The T cell receptor (beta chain) described here comes from a study of shared clonotypes between healthy human individuals. TCRdb keeps only in-frame clones here, not all; method: immunoSEQ multiplex PCR. The sample lists approximately 2,000,000 clones, around 93% occurring once. The sequence was collected from a man younger than 35 in good health. Some clones in this sample may be carry-over from other donors' samples. The sample taken for sequencing was naive CD4+ T cells from PBMCs. Subset in this sample: CD45RA+ positively selected.

CDR3 in DNA: TGTGCCAGCAGTGATCCCAGGGGAGGGAGGGGCTACACCTTC. Translated, it gives CASSDPRGGRGYTF. This chain connects TRBV6-1 to TRBJ1-2, with a possible D match to TRBD1 (6 bases). The germline V gene encodes CDR1 MNHNS and CDR2 SASEGT. CDR3 length: 14 amino acids. V was trimmed by 3 bases and J by 8 bases, leaving 16 bases between them.